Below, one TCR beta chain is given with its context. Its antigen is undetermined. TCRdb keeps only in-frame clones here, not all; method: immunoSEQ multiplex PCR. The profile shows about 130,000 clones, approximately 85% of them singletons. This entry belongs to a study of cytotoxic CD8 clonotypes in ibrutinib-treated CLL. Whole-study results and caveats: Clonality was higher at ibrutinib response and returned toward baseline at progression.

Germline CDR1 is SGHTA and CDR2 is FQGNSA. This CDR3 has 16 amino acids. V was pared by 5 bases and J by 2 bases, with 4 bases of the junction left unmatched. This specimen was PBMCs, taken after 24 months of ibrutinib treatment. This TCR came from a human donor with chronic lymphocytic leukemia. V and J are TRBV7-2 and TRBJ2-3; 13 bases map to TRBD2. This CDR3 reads CASSKLAGGATDTQYF. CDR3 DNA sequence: TGTGCCAGCAGCAAACTAGCGGGGGGGGCCACAGATACGCAGTATTTT.